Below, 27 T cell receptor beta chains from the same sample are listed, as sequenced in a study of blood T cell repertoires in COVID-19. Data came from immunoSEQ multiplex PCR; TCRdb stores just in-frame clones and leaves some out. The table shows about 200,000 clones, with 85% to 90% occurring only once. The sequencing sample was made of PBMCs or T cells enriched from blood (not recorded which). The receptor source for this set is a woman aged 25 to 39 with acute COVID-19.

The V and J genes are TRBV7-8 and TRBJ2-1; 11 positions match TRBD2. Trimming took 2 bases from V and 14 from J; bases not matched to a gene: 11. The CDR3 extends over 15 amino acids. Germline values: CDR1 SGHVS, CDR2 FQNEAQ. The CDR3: CASSLSTSGGGSKFF. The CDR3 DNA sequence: TGTGCCAGCAGCTTAAGCACTAGCGGGGGTGGATCGAAGTTCTTC. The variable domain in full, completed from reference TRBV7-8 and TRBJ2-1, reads GAGVSQSPRYKVAKRGQDVALRCDPISGHVSLFWYQQALGQGPEFLTYFQNEAQLDKSGLPSDRFFAERPEGSVSTLKIQRTQQEDSAVYLCASSLSTSGGGSKFFGPGTRLTVL.

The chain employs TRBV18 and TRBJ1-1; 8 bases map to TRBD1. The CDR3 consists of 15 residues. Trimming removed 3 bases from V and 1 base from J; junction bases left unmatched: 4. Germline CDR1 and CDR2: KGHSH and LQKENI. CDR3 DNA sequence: TGTGCCAGCTCACCCGACAGGGGATCGAACACTGAAGCTTTCTTT. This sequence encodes CASSPDRGSNTEAFF.

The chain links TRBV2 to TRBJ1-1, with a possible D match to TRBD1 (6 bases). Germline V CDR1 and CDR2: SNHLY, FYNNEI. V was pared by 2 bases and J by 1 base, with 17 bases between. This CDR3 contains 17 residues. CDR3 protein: CASSESGQPVSNTEAFF. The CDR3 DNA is TGTGCCAGCAGTGAATCCGGACAGCCTGTCTCGAACACTGAAGCTTTCTTT.

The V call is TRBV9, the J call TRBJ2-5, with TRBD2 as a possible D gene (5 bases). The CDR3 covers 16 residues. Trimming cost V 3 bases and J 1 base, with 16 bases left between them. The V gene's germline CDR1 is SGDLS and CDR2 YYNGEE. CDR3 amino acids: CASSGRTGWVQETQYF. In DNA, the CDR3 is TGTGCCAGCAGCGGAAGGACTGGGTGGGTCCAAGAGACCCAGTACTTC.

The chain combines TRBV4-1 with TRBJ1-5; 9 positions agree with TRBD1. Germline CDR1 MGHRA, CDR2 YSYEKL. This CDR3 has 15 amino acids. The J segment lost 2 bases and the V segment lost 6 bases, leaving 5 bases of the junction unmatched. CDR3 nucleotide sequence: TGCGCCAGCAGTCCTCGGACAGGGGGCAATCAGCCCCAGCATTTT. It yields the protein CASSPRTGGNQPQHF.

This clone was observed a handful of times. For the CDR3, the DNA is TGTGCCAGCATCCCCCTTCTTCGAGGTGGCACTGAAGCTTTCTTT. Translating gives CASIPLLRGGTEAFF. The V call is TRBV28, the J call TRBJ1-1, with D unclear. In germline, CDR1 is MDHEN, CDR2 SYDVKM. The CDR3 extends over 15 amino acids. Deletions cut 7 bases from V and 4 bases from J, with 19 bases between.

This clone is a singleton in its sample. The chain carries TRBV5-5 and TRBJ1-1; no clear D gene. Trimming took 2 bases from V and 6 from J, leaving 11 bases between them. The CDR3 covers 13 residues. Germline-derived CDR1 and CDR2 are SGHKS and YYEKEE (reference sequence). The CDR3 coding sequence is TGTGCCAGCAGCTTCGTACAGAGGGCTGAAGCTTTCTTT. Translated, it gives CASSFVQRAEAFF.

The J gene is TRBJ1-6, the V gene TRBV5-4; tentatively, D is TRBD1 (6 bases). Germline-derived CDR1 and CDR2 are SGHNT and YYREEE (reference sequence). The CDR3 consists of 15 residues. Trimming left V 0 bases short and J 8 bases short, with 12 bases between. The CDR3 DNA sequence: TGTGCCAGCAGCTTGGGGACAGTGGGACATTCACCCCTCCACTTT. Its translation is CASSLGTVGHSPLHF.

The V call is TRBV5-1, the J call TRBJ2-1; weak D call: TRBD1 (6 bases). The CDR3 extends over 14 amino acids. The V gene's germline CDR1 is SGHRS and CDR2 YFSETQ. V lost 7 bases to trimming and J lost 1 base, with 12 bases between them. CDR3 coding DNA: TGCGCCAGCGGACAGATGATATCCTACAATGAGCAGTTCTTC. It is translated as CASGQMISYNEQFF.

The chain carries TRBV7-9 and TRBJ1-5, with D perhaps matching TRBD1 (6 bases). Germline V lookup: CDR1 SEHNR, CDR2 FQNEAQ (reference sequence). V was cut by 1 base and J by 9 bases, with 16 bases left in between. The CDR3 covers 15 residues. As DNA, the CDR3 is TGTGCCAGCAGCTTAGGGACAGACCACCGTTGGCCCCAGCATTTT. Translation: CASSLGTDHRWPQHF.

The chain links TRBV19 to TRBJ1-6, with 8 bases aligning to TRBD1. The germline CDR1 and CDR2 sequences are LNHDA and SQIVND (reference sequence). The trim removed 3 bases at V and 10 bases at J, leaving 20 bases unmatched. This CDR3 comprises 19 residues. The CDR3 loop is CASSMTPPTGAGIRSPLHF. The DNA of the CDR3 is TGTGCCAGTAGTATGACCCCCCCGACAGGGGCGGGTATTAGGTCACCCCTCCACTTT.

CDR3 loop: CASSLNRGAAYNEQFF. In DNA form, the CDR3 reads TGTGCCAGCAGCTTAAATCGGGGGGCCGCCTACAATGAGCAGTTCTTC. This chain joins TRBV7-3 and TRBJ2-1, with D perhaps matching TRBD2 (7 bases). Germline CDR1 is SGHTA and CDR2 is FQGTGA. CDR3 length equals 16 residues. V dropped 1 base and J dropped 2 bases, with 12 bases sitting between them.

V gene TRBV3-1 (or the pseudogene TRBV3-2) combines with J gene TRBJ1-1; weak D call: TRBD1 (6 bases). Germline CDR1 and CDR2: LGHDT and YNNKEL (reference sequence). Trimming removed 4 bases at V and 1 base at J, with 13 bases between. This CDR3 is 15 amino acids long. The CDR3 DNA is TGTGCCAGCAGCCCTACGGGACAAAAGAACACTGAAGCTTTCTTT. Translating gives CASSPTGQKNTEAFF.

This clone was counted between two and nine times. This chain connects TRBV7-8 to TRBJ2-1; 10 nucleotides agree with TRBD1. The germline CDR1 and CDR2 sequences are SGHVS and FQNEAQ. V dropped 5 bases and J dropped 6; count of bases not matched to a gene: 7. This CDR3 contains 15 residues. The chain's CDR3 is CASSPERTGGNEQFF. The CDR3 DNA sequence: TGTGCCAGCAGCCCCGAAAGGACAGGGGGCAATGAGCAGTTCTTC.

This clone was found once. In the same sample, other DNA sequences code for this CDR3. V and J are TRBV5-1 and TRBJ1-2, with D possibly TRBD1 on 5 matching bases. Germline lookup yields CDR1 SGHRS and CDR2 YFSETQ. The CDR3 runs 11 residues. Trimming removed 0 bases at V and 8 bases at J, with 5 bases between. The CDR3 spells CASSLGGGYTF. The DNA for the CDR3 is TGCGCCAGCAGCTTGGGGGGCGGCTACACCTTC. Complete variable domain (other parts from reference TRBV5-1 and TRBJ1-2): KAGVTQTPRYLIKTRGQQVTLSCSPISGHRSVSWYQQTPGQGLQFLFEYFSETQRNKGNFPGRFSGRQFSNSRSEMNVSTLELGDSALYLCASSLGGGYTFGSGTRLTVV.

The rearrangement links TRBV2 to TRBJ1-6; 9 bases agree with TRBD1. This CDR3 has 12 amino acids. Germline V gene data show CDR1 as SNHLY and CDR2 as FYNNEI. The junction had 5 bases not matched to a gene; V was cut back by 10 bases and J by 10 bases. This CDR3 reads CATGTGWSPLHF. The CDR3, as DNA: TGTGCCACCGGGACAGGGTGGTCACCCCTCCACTTT.

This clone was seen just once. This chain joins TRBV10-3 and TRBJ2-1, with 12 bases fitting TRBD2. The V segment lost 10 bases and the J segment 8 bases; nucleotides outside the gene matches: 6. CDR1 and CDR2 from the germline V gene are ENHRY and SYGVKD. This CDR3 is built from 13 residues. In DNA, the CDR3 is TGTGCCACCCTAGCGGGGGGGTTCTATGAGCAGTTCTTC. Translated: CATLAGGFYEQFF.

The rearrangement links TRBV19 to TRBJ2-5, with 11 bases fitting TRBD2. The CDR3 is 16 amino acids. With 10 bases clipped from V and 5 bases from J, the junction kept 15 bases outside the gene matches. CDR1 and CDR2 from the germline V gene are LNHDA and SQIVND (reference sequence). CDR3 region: CATTRRLAGGPETQYF. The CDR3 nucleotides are TGTGCCACCACCCGCCGCTTAGCGGGGGGGCCGGAGACCCAGTACTTC.

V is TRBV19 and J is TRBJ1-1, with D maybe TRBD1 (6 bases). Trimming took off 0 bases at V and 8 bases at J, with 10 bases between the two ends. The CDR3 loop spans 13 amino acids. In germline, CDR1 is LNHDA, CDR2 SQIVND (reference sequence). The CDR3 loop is CASSIDYRAEAFF. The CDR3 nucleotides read TGTGCCAGTAGTATAGACTACAGGGCGGAAGCTTTCTTT.

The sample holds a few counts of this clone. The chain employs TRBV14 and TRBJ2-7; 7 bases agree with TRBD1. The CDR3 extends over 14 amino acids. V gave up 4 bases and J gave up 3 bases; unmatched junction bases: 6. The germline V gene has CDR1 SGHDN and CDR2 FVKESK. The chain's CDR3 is CASSPGQLFYEQYF. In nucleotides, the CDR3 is TGTGCCAGCAGCCCGGGACAGCTATTCTACGAGCAGTACTTC.

CDR3 sequence reads: CASPRGGDTQYF. DNA for the CDR3: TGTGCCAGCCCAAGGGGCGGAGATACGCAGTATTTT. The chain links TRBV2 to TRBJ2-3; TRBD1 might be the D (5 bases). In germline, CDR1 is SNHLY, CDR2 FYNNEI. CDR3 length: 12 amino acids. V was clipped by 8 bases and J by 5 bases, with 11 bases between them.

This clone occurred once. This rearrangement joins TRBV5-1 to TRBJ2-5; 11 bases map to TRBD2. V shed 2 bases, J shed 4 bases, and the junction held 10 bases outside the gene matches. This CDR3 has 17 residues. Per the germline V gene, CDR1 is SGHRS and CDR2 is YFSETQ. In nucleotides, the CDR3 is TGCGCCAGCAGCTTTGGCACTAGCGGGGGTCGAAGAGAGACCCAGTACTTC. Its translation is CASSFGTSGGRRETQYF.

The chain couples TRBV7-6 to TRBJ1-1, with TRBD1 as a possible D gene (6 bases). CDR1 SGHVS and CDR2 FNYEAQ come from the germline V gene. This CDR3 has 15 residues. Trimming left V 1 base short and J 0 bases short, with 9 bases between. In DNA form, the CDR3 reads TGTGCCAGCAGCTTAGGGGCAGGGGTGAACACTGAAGCTTTCTTT. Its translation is CASSLGAGVNTEAFF.

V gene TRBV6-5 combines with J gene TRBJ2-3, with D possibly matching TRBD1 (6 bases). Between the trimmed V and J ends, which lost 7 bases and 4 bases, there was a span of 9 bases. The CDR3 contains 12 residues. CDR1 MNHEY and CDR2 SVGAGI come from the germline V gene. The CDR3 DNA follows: TGTGCCAGCACAGAGGGGGCAGATACGCAGTATTTT. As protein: CASTEGADTQYF.

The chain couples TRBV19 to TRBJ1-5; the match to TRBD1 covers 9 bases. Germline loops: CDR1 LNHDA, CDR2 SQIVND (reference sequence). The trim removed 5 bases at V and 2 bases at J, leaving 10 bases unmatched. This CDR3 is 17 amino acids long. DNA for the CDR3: TGTGCCAGTAGTTTGACAGGGGGGGGAGGTGGCAATCAGCCCCAGCATTTT. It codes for CASSLTGGGGGNQPQHF.

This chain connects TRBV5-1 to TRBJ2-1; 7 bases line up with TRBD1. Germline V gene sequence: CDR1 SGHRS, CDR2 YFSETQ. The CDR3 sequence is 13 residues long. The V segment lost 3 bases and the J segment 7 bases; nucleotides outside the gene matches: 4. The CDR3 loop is CASSWGTANEQFF. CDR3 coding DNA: TGCGCCAGCAGCTGGGGGACAGCGAATGAGCAGTTCTTC.

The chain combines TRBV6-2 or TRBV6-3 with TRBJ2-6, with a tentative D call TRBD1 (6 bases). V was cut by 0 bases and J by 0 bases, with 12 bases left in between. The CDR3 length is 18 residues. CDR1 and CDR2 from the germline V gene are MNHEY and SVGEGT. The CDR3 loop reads CASSYSGHSFSGANVLTF. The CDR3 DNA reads TGTGCCAGCAGTTACTCGGGACATTCCTTCTCTGGGGCCAACGTCCTGACTTTC.